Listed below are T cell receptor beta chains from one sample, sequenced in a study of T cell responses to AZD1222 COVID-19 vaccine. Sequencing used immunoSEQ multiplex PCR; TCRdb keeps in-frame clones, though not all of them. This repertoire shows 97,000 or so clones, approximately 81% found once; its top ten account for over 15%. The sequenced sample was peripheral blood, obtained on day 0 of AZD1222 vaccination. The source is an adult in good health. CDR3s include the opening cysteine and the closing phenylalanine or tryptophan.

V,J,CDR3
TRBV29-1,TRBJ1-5,CSARDSGNQPQHF
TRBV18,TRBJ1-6,CASSPPGQGHSPLHF
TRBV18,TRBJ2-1,CASSPTGSFYNEQFF
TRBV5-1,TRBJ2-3,CASSFPDSSTDTQYF
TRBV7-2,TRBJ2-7,CASSTGLGSYEQYF
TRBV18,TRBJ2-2,CASSRGQSRTGELFF
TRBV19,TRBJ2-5,CASSPGRRETQYF
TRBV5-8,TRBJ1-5,CASSFPVGLSNQPQHF
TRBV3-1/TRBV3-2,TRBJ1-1,CASSPNDRAAFF
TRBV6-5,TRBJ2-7,CASSYSPLGSEQYF
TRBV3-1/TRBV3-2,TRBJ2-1,CASSQPSIGYNEQFF
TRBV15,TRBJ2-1,CATSAGDRGNEQFF
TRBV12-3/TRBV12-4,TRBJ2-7,CASRSASGYEQYF
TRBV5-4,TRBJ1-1,CASSGGQNTEAFF
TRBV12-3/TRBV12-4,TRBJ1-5,CASRQGANQPQHF
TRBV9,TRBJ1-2,CASSVSPLIDRASYGYTF
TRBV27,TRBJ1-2,CASSPVRGGSYGYTF
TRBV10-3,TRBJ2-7,CATPWLGPGSF
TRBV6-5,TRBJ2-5,CASSYSDRGKETQYF
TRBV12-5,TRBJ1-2,CASGLGDGTGELGYTF
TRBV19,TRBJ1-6,CASSIERGLTHSPLHF
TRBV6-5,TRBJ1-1,CASSYNGRNTEAFF
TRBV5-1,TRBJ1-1,CASSSLGQGLNEAFF
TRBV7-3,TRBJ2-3,CASSPHSSGRPGDTQYF
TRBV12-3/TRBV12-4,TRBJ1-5,CASTGQENQPQHF
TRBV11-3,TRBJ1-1,CASRYNSGNTEAFF
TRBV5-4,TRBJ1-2,CASSSNRGYGYTF
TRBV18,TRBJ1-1,CASSPLSGAGEAFF
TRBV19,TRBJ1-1,CASSVRTGSTEAFF
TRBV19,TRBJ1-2,CASQTGTGVNYGYTF
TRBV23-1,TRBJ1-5,CASNREVRMKRQPQHF
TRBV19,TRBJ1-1,CASRGLDFEAFF
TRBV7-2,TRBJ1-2,CASLRPGSRGGYTF
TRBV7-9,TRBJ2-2,CASSPRLAVTTGELFF
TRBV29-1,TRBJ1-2,CSVSFVNYGYTF
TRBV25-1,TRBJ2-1,CASSELDIWGHNEQFF
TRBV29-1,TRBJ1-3,CSVGIGNTIYF
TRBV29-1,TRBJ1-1,CSVEGRMATEAFF
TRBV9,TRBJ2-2,CASSVSPGGGSIGELFF
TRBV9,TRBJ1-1,CASSMLTGANTEAFF
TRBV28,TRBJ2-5,CASSSGSSIQETQYF
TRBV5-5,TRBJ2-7,CASSLGPGQGTYEQYF
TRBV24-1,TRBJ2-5,CATSGVTGDETQYF
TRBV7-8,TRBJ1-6,CASSLLRFRVHNSPLHF
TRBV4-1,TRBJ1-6,CASSEEGFHSPLHF
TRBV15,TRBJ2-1,CATSRDLAGAGNEQFF
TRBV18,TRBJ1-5,CASSPPGRGPNQPQHF
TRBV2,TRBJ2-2,CASSTSGGAPGELFF
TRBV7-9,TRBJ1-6,CASSPNVGQGSPLHF
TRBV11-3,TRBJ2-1,CASSFSGGSYNEQFF
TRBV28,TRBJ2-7,CASSTTGPSTTYEQYF
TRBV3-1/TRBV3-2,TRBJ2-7,CASSQVSGTGVYEQYF
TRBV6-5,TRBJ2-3,CASSYRRMAGTNTQYF
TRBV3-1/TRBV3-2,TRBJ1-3,CASSRDHEGGAIYF
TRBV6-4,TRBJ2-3,CASSLQGTDTQYF
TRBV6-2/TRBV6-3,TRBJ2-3,CASSRDRAPGLAVTDTQYF
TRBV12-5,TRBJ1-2,CASGLEVNYGYTF